This entry describes one T cell receptor (beta chain). It lacks a known antigen. Base qualities are missing; no much larger clone stands one base away. The immunoSEQ Assay, a bias-controlled multiplex PCR, was used to amplify TCRbeta CDR3 regions from genomic DNA. As for how the authors treated the data: The number of nucleated cells in each sample was estimated from the amplification of reference gene primers within the assay. To quantify the absolute abundance of each unique TCRbeta CDR3 rearrangement, sequence reads were collapsed and filtered. For each sample, productive Simpson clonality was calculated as the square root of Simpson's diversity index over productive rearrangements. Drawn from immuneACCESS, this table holds only the in-frame rearrangements with V and J called that TCRdb kept. Clones are partly lost; checked studies trace under half to an unresolved V gene and leave the rest unexplained. Clone size and the V and J calls come from that table; the DNA yielded D and trimming. For this sample the table gives nearly 80,000 clones, of which approximately 80% were detected only once. The ten most abundant clones make up less than 40% of the sample.

Collaborating institutions collected whole blood in K2EDTA tubes following their own protocols. For TCRbeta analysis, collaborators shipped samples as frozen whole blood, isolated PBMCs, or DNA extracted from either of those sample types. The sample belongs to a study of blood T cell repertoires in COVID-19 (dated by TCRdb to between 2020 and 2021). Some background on the complete study: The collaborator samples originated in the United States, Italy and Spain and spanned the acute and convalescent phases of COVID-19. The material from the prospective study consisted of cDNA or gDNA derived from T cells, B-cell-depleted T cells, or PBMCs. Deeply sampled blood TCRbeta repertoires from subjects exposed to, actively infected with, or recovered from COVID-19 were included in the dataset. The repertoires were made available in a free public database intended to serve as a resource for research on the immune response to SARS-CoV-2. Samples came from the ongoing ImmuneRACE study (first 160 participants) plus 1,254 subjects from 6 global collaborators. The sample metadata nearly always contained a de-identified subject ID, COVID-19 status, age in years and sex. Where available, HLA class I and class II types were obtained from metadata supplied by the sample provider rather than from assay-based typing.

Overall study outcomes, separate from this receptor: The quantity of clinical and demographic metadata differed by source and by participant and was supplied without curation.

The specimen sequenced was peripheral blood. The origin of this receptor is a woman between 65 and 79 years old with acute or convalescent COVID-19.

The bases read TGTGCCAGCAGTTCCGGGACAATCCCCTACGAGCAGTACTTC. It codes for CASSSGTIPYEQYF. In this chain, TRBV6-6 is recombined with TRBJ2-7; a tentative D call is TRBD1 (6 bases match). From the cysteine through the phenylalanine, the CDR3 covers 14 amino acids. Only the CDR3 portion is preserved as DNA: 42 bases, with reading frame beginning at the first base. The CDR1 and CDR2 encoded by the germline V gene (reference sequence) are MNHNY and SVGAGI. Trimming at the junction amounts to 4 bases on V and 2 bases on J, and the germline ends lie 12 bases apart.